Below, 10 T cell receptor beta chains from the same sample are listed, as sequenced in a study of OX40 agonist ivuxolimab in advanced cancers. Clones were read by immunoSEQ multiplex PCR, and TCRdb kept only the in-frame ones, dropping some. This sample has tens of thousands of clones, with about four fifths found just once. The sample was CD4+ or CD8+ T cells sorted from blood, taken in a trial of the OX40 agonist ivuxolimab. Receptor source: an adult with an advanced solid tumor such as melanoma, head and neck, liver or kidney cancer.

This clone was detected ten times or more. In the same sample, other DNA sequences code for this CDR3. This rearrangement joins TRBV4-3 to TRBJ1-5, with unresolved D. The V gene's germline CDR1 is LGHNA and CDR2 YSLEER. The CDR3 covers 15 residues. Trimming shortened V by 0 bases and J by 1 base, and 7 bases separated the two germline ends. The CDR3 nucleotides are TGCGCCAGCAGCCAAGAACCCCAGAGCAATCAGCCCCAGCATTTT. It codes for CASSQEPQSNQPQHF.

Details on this clone: Within the sample, other DNA sequences also encode this same CDR3. The rearrangement uses TRBV5-1 and TRBJ1-2, with 9 bases lining up with TRBD1. The junction had 17 bases not matched to a gene; V was cut back by 4 bases and J by 4 bases. The germline V gene has CDR1 SGHRS and CDR2 YFSETQ. The CDR3 extends over 18 amino acids. CDR3 loop: CASSLESGTGSFGYGYTF. The CDR3 DNA reads TGCGCCAGCAGCCTGGAGTCCGGGACAGGGTCTTTTGGCTATGGCTACACCTTC.

The chain couples TRBV5-4 to TRBJ2-3, with D possibly matching TRBD1 (6 bases). V lost 5 bases to trimming and J lost 3 bases, with 10 bases between them. The CDR3 covers 13 residues. Germline V gene sequence: CDR1 SGHNT, CDR2 YYREEE (reference sequence). CDR3 protein: CASRGTLTDTQYF. The CDR3 nucleotides read TGTGCCAGCAGAGGGACATTAACAGATACGCAGTATTTT. Full variable domain (rest looked up from reference TRBV5-4 and TRBJ2-3): ETGVTQSPTHLIKTRGQQVTLRCSSQSGHNTVSWYQQALGQGPQFIFQYYREEENGRGNFPPRFSGLQFPNYSSELNVNALELDDSALYLCASRGTLTDTQYFGPGTRLTVL.

CDR3 amino acids: CASSTLGAGTYGYTF. CDR3 sequence (DNA): TGTGCCAGCAGTACCCTTGGGGCAGGGACCTATGGCTACACCTTC. The chain recombines TRBV6-1 with TRBJ1-2; a weak D match, TRBD1 (5 bases). There are 15 residues in the CDR3. Per germline, CDR1 MNHNS and CDR2 SASEGT. V dropped 5 bases and J dropped 4 bases, with 17 bases sitting between them.

This rearrangement joins TRBV11-2 to TRBJ2-5, with D perhaps matching TRBD2 (6 bases). Per germline, CDR1 SGHAT and CDR2 FQNNGV. V was trimmed by 6 bases and J by 1 base, leaving 27 bases between them. The CDR3 consists of 19 residues. CDR3 nucleotides: TGTGCCAGCAGTCCTGGCGGGGACGGGGACCTTGATTGCCAAGAGACCCAGTACTTC. It codes for CASSPGGDGDLDCQETQYF. The full variable domain, its missing parts supplied by reference TRBV11-2 and TRBJ2-5, is EAGVAQSPRYKIIEKRQSVAFWCNPISGHATLYWYQQILGQGPKLLIQFQNNGVVDDSQLPKDRFSAERLKGVDSTLKIQPAKLEDSAVYLCASSPGGDGDLDCQETQYFGPGTRLLVL.

This clone was recorded only once. This chain joins TRBV29-1 and TRBJ1-2, with no clear D. V dropped 3 bases and J dropped 2 bases, with 4 bases sitting between them. The CDR3 runs to 11 residues. In germline, CDR1 is SQVTM, CDR2 ANQGSEA. For the CDR3, the DNA is TGCAGCGTTGACCAGAACTATGGCTACACCTTC. Translating it yields CSVDQNYGYTF. Complete variable domain (other parts from reference TRBV29-1 and TRBJ1-2): SAVISQKPSRDICQRGTSLTIQCQVDSQVTMMFWYRQQPGQSLTLIATANQGSEATYESGFVIDKFPISRPNLTFSTLTVSNMSPEDSSIYLCSVDQNYGYTFGSGTRLTVV.

This clone was observed a few times. V and J are TRBV7-9 and TRBJ2-3; D is perhaps TRBD1 (5 bases). Germline V CDR1 and CDR2: SEHNR, FQNEAQ (reference sequence). This CDR3 spans 15 amino acids. The V and J ends lost 5 bases and 1 base respectively, with 13 bases between them. This chain's CDR3 is CASSAQGDGTDTQYF. CDR3 sequence (DNA): TGTGCCAGCAGCGCCCAGGGTGACGGCACAGATACGCAGTATTTT.

The chain carries TRBV5-1 and TRBJ2-1, with TRBD2 matching 7 bases. From germline, CDR1 is SGHRS and CDR2 YFSETQ. V gave up 0 bases and J gave up 5 bases; unmatched junction bases: 5. The CDR3 length is 15 residues. This CDR3 is CASSLVAGENNEQFF. CDR3 coding DNA: TGCGCCAGCAGCTTGGTGGCGGGAGAAAACAATGAGCAGTTCTTC.

The chain carries TRBV6-6 and TRBJ2-3; possible D gene TRBD1, 5 bases. There are 14 residues in the CDR3. V shed 4 bases and J shed 2 bases, with 10 bases lying between them. The germline gives CDR1 MNHNY, CDR2 SVGAGI (reference sequence). CDR3 DNA sequence: TGTGCCAGCAGTTGGGGCAGGGACACAGATACGCAGTATTTT. It encodes CASSWGRDTDTQYF.

V and J are TRBV30 and TRBJ1-6; 10 bases align to TRBD1. J gave up 8 bases and V 3 bases, and 4 bases lay outside the gene matches. Germline values: CDR1 GTSNPN, CDR2 SVGIG (reference sequence). The CDR3 has 14 residues. In DNA form, the CDR3 reads TGTGCCTGGAGGAGGGGGACAGGGGATTCACCCCTCCACTTT. It translates to CAWRRGTGDSPLHF.